The 30 T cell receptor beta chains in this list originate from one sample, sequenced in a study of tumor-infiltrating lymphocytes in localized non-small cell lung cancer. Here immunoSEQ multiplex PCR was the method, and the copy in TCRdb shows in-frame clones only, minus some. The table has roughly 7,400 clones, 55% to 80% seen once. Sequenced material: uninvolved lung tissue not adjacent to the tumor. Every receptor here comes from a human donor with non-small cell lung cancer.

This sequence joins TRBV11-2 and TRBJ1-6; maybe TRBD1 (6 bases). The CDR3 runs to 15 residues. Trimming removed 0 bases at V and 10 bases at J, with 13 bases between. Germline V lookup: CDR1 SGHAT, CDR2 FQNNGV. This CDR3 is CASSLDRRGRSPLHF. The CDR3 region has the DNA TGTGCCAGCAGCTTAGATCGCAGGGGACGGTCACCCCTCCACTTT.

The chain employs TRBV27 and TRBJ1-1; D is possibly TRBD1 (5 bases). The germline gives CDR1 MNHEY, CDR2 SMNVEV (reference sequence). The CDR3 runs to 13 residues. V was clipped by 5 bases and J by 4 bases, with 11 bases between them. Here the CDR3 DNA reads TGTGCCAGCAGTACCCTGGGGGGCACTGAAGCTTTCTTT. Protein: CASSTLGGTEAFF.

This chain joins TRBV30 and TRBJ2-7; 7 bases match TRBD1. V dropped 5 bases and J dropped 2; count of bases not matched to a gene: 6. The CDR3 length is 13 residues. Germline values: CDR1 GTSNPN, CDR2 SVGIG (reference sequence). CDR3 nucleotide sequence: TGTGCCTGGGGGAGAGGGACAGCCTACGAGCAGTACTTC. Translation gives CAWGRGTAYEQYF. Variable domain in full (rest from reference TRBV30 and TRBJ2-7): SQTIHQWPATLVQPVGSPLSLECTVEGTSNPNLYWYRQAAGRGLQLLFYSVGIGQISSEVPQNLSASRPQDRQFILSSKKLLLSDSGFYLCAWGRGTAYEQYFGPGTRLTVT.

The chain recombines TRBV7-6 with TRBJ1-2; TRBD1 matches at 9 bases. V lost 5 bases, J lost 4 bases, and 2 bases stayed unmatched. There are 13 residues in the CDR3. Germline assignment: CDR1 SGHVS and CDR2 FNYEAQ. CDR3 sequence reads: CASSQTGGYGYTF. CDR3 coding DNA: TGTGCCAGCAGCCAGACAGGGGGCTATGGCTACACCTTC.

This clone was detected only once. V gene TRBV7-9 combines with J gene TRBJ2-3, with no clear D. Trimming took off 5 bases at V and 5 bases at J, with 11 bases between the two ends. The CDR3 runs to 13 residues. Germline CDR1 is SEHNR and CDR2 is FQNEAQ (reference sequence). Here the CDR3 DNA reads TGTGCCAGCAGCCTCCGAATTGGAGATACGCAGTATTTT. Protein sequence: CASSLRIGDTQYF.

This clone showed up just once. The rearrangement joins TRBV2 to TRBJ2-3, with 9 bases matching TRBD1. This CDR3 is built from 14 residues. Unmatched junction bases numbered 7, after V lost 8 bases and J lost 4 bases. The V gene's germline CDR1 is SNHLY and CDR2 FYNNEI. Here the CDR3 DNA reads TGTGCCAGCCTCCGGGACAGGGCGGCAGATACGCAGTATTTT. Translation: CASLRDRAADTQYF.

The chain recombines TRBV30 with TRBJ1-6; D unresolved. The ends were cut back, 1 base at V and 9 bases at J, with 7 bases in the middle. Germline CDR1 is GTSNPN and CDR2 is SVGIG (reference sequence). The CDR3 totals 12 residues. CDR3 sequence reads: CAWSETSSPLHF. Written as DNA, the CDR3 is TGTGCCTGGAGTGAGACAAGTTCACCCCTCCACTTT.

The rearrangement uses TRBV7-9 and TRBJ1-1; maybe TRBD1 (5 bases). From germline, CDR1 is SEHNR and CDR2 FQNEAQ (reference sequence). V lost 4 bases to trimming and J lost 3 bases, with 24 bases between them. CDR3 length: 18 amino acids. The CDR3 region is CASSSPVRDFLGDTEAFF. In DNA form, the CDR3 reads TGTGCCAGCAGCTCCCCCGTGCGGGACTTTTTAGGGGACACTGAAGCTTTCTTT.

Only one count was recorded for this clone. The genes are TRBV9 and TRBJ2-1, with D maybe TRBD1 (5 bases). This CDR3 has 12 amino acids. V was cut by 6 bases and J by 5 bases, with 9 bases left in between. Looked up from germline, CDR1 is SGDLS and CDR2 is YYNGEE. The DNA for the CDR3 is TGTGCCAGCAACGCAGGGAACAATGAGCAGTTCTTC. Translated: CASNAGNNEQFF.

The chain has TRBV13 and TRBJ2-7, with a possible D match to TRBD1 (6 bases). Germline V gene sequence: CDR1 PRHDT, CDR2 FYEKMQ (reference sequence). Trimming left V 3 bases short and J 0 bases short, with 9 bases between. The CDR3 has 14 amino acids. CDR3 nucleotide sequence: TGTGCCAGCAGCTTCCTCAGGGGCTCCTACGAGCAGTACTTC. Protein product: CASSFLRGSYEQYF.

The chain carries TRBV6-6 and TRBJ2-7; D is uncertain. Germline lookup yields CDR1 MNHNY and CDR2 SVGAGI (reference sequence). The CDR3 has 11 residues. V was trimmed by 0 bases and J by 6 bases, leaving 3 bases between them. DNA of the CDR3: TGTGCCAGCAGTTACTCGCGCGAGCAGTACTTC. This gives the protein CASSYSREQYF.

The chain links TRBV7-2 to TRBJ1-4, with a weak D call TRBD1 (6 bases). Trimming cost V 4 bases and J 14 bases, with 17 bases left between them. This CDR3 is built from 13 residues. CDR1 and CDR2 from the germline V gene are SGHTA and FQGNSA. CDR3 bases: TGTGCCAGCAGCTATGGACAGACGAAAATGCTGTTTTTT. This gives the protein CASSYGQTKMLFF.

V usage is TRBV29-1 and J usage is TRBJ2-1; 8 nucleotides match TRBD2. The CDR3 length is 13 residues. V shed 6 bases and J 7 bases; nucleotides not matched to a gene: 8. Germline V gene sequence: CDR1 SQVTM, CDR2 ANQGSEA. The CDR3 spells CSVQRGGRNEQFF. Written as DNA, the CDR3 is TGCAGCGTACAACGGGGGGGCCGTAATGAGCAGTTCTTC.

The chain carries TRBV30 and TRBJ2-2; D is unresolved. The CDR3 is made up of 14 amino acids. Germline assignment: CDR1 GTSNPN and CDR2 SVGIG (reference sequence). Trimming removed 7 bases at V and 3 bases at J, with 15 bases between. The CDR3 region has the DNA TGTGCCTCCATCCCCTTCTCGCACACCGGGGAGCTGTTTTTT. Protein product: CASIPFSHTGELFF.

The table lists this clone with a few counts. The chain is built from TRBV7-8 and TRBJ1-2; D gene ambiguous. The germline gives CDR1 SGHVS, CDR2 FQNEAQ. V was pared by 1 base and J by 4 bases, with 19 bases between. The CDR3 sequence is 17 residues long. The CDR3 DNA is TGTGCCAGCAGCTTAGTTTCTCGGTCAACGGCCCTCTATGGCTACACCTTC. Translated: CASSLVSRSTALYGYTF.

V gene TRBV9 combines with J gene TRBJ2-3; D gene ambiguous. Trimming stripped 0 bases from V and 6 bases from J, with 14 bases between. Germline V lookup: CDR1 SGDLS, CDR2 YYNGEE. The CDR3 runs to 15 residues. The CDR3 here is CASSVVPLVPDTQYF. CDR3 sequence (DNA): TGTGCCAGCAGCGTAGTCCCGTTAGTCCCCGATACGCAGTATTTT.

In its sample, this clone ranks as medium-sized. V usage is TRBV19 and J usage is TRBJ2-6; no definite D call. Trimming cost V 6 bases and J 0 bases, with 9 bases left between them. This CDR3 has 15 residues. The germline CDR1 and CDR2 sequences are LNHDA and SQIVND (reference sequence). The CDR3 bases are TGTGCCAGTAGAAAAACAGTCTCTGGGGCCAACGTCCTGACTTTC. It encodes CASRKTVSGANVLTF.

This clone appeared once. The chain carries TRBV19 and TRBJ1-2, with D tentatively TRBD1 (5 bases). The V end lost 4 bases, the J end lost 5 bases, and 14 bases lay between the germline ends. CDR3 length equals 14 residues. CDR1 and CDR2 (germline): LNHDA, SQIVND (reference sequence). The CDR3 spells CASSTSGGLYGYTF. The DNA of the CDR3 is TGTGCCAGTAGTACCTCCGGGGGACTTTATGGCTACACCTTC.

The genes are TRBV9 and TRBJ2-2; 7 bases are shared with TRBD2. With V trimmed by 5 bases and J by 3 bases, 4 bases remained unmatched. The germline V gene encodes CDR1 SGDLS and CDR2 YYNGEE. This CDR3 region has 14 residues. This chain's CDR3 is CASSAGVDTGELFF. The CDR3 DNA is TGTGCCAGCAGTGCGGGGGTCGACACCGGGGAGCTGTTTTTT.

This clone has more than one count but fewer than ten. The chain couples TRBV4-2 to TRBJ2-5; D not certain. Germline V gene data show CDR1 as LGHNA and CDR2 as YNFKEQ. CDR3 size: 15 residues. V shed 0 bases and J shed 0 bases, with 8 bases lying between them. CDR3 protein: CASSQDWANQETQYF. DNA for the CDR3: TGTGCCAGCAGCCAAGATTGGGCTAACCAAGAGACCCAGTACTTC.

In this sample, this clone turned up once. The chain has TRBV6-5 and TRBJ1-6; D is unresolved. Trimming took 0 bases from V and 6 from J, leaving 12 bases between them. There are 16 residues in the CDR3. Germline CDR1 is MNHEY and CDR2 is SVGAGI. The CDR3 reads CASSYSSIAPNSPLHF. CDR3 coding DNA: TGTGCCAGCAGTTACTCGAGTATTGCACCTAATTCACCCCTCCACTTT.

The chain carries TRBV2 and TRBJ1-5; D call uncertain. The CDR3 has 14 amino acids. Germline CDR1 is SNHLY and CDR2 is FYNNEI. V dropped 3 bases and J dropped 0 bases, with 6 bases sitting between them. The CDR3 DNA reads as TGTGCCAGCAGTGACAGCTTTAGCAATCAGCCCCAGCATTTT. Protein product: CASSDSFSNQPQHF. Full variable domain (rest looked up from reference TRBV2 and TRBJ1-5): EPEVTQTPSHQVTQMGQEVILRCVPISNHLYFYWYRQILGQKVEFLVSFYNNEISEKSEIFDDQFSVERPDGSNFTLKIRSTKLEDSAMYFCASSDSFSNQPQHFGDGTRLSIL.

This clone was detected only once. The chain uses TRBV1 and TRBJ1-2; the table calls TRBD1, which could not be checked here. TRBV1 is a pseudogene. This CDR3 has 13 residues. The CDR3 protein is CTSSRPGQYGYTF. CDR3 sequence (DNA): TGCACCAGCAGCCGACCGGGACAGTATGGCTACACCTTC.

V usage is TRBV30 and J usage is TRBJ1-1, with a possible D match to TRBD1 (6 bases). Germline V gives CDR1 GTSNPN, CDR2 SVGIG (reference sequence). The CDR3 runs 12 residues. The V and J ends lost 4 bases and 7 bases respectively, with 13 bases between them. CDR3 loop: CAWNLQGGEAFF. The CDR3 bases are TGTGCCTGGAACTTACAGGGTGGTGAAGCTTTCTTT.

The chain employs TRBV19 and TRBJ1-2, with a possible D match to TRBD1 (5 bases). Trimming left V 5 bases short and J 5 bases short, with 9 bases between. CDR1 is LNHDA, CDR2 SQIVND, per germline (reference sequence). CDR3 length: 12 amino acids. CDR3 sequence: CASSSGRYGYTF. The CDR3 DNA sequence: TGTGCCAGTAGTTCAGGGAGATATGGCTACACCTTC.

This clone is termed medium-sized. The V gene is TRBV6-1, the J gene TRBJ1-4; D is unclear. Germline V lookup: CDR1 MNHNS, CDR2 SASEGT. Trimming shortened V by 1 base and J by 7 bases, and 7 bases separated the two germline ends. The CDR3 loop spans 13 amino acids. CDR3 sequence reads: CASSEGGTEKLFF. CDR3 DNA: TGTGCCAGCAGTGAAGGGGGAACTGAAAAACTGTTTTTT.

CDR3 protein: CASSFSTSGVYNEQFF. Written as DNA, the CDR3 is TGTGCCAGCAGCTTCTCGACTAGCGGGGTTTACAATGAGCAGTTCTTC. The V gene is TRBV11-2, the J gene TRBJ2-1, with 11 positions matching TRBD2. Germline CDR1 is SGHAT and CDR2 is FQNNGV. This CDR3 is 16 amino acids long. The trim removed 3 bases at V and 4 bases at J, leaving 5 bases unmatched.

The chain recombines TRBV7-8 with TRBJ1-1; a possible D gene is TRBD1 (5 bases). Trimming shortened V by 5 bases and J by 10 bases, and 17 bases separated the two germline ends. The CDR3 consists of 13 residues. Germline V gives CDR1 SGHVS, CDR2 FQNEAQ. CDR3: CASSHGPRRGAFF. The CDR3 coding sequence is TGTGCCAGCAGCCACGGCCCCAGGAGGGGAGCTTTCTTT.

This chain joins TRBV19 and TRBJ1-6, with D tentatively TRBD1 (5 bases). Germline CDR1 is LNHDA and CDR2 is SQIVND (reference sequence). V lost 7 bases and J 10 bases, leaving 14 bases between the germline ends. This CDR3 region has 13 residues. CDR3 in DNA: TGTGCCAGTAAGTCCCAGGGTGGCTCACCCCTCCACTTT. This encodes CASKSQGGSPLHF.

This clone was picked up one time. This chain links TRBV19 with TRBJ2-7; D is unresolved. Trimming removed 1 base from V and 3 bases from J, with 7 bases in between. This CDR3 spans 13 amino acids. In germline, CDR1 is LNHDA, CDR2 SQIVND (reference sequence). The CDR3 here is CASSIGNNYEQYF. CDR3 bases: TGTGCCAGTAGTATAGGGAATAACTACGAGCAGTACTTC. The full variable domain, rest sourced from reference TRBV19 and TRBJ2-7, is DGGITQSPKYLFRKEGQNVTLSCEQNLNHDAMYWYRQDPGQGLRLIYYSQIVNDFQKGDIAEGYSVSREKKESFPLTVTSAQKNPTAFYLCASSIGNNYEQYFGPGTRLTVT.